This T cell receptor beta chain stems from a study of cytomegalovirus exposure and HLA in healthy donors. Findings of the study overall: Later analysis identified a missense DCLRE1C variant that was linked to TCR beta V- and J-gene trimming.

The CDR3 sequence is 14 residues long. Germline loops: CDR1 SGHNT, CDR2 YYREEE (reference sequence). Trimming shortened V by 4 bases and J by 9 bases, and 14 bases separated the two germline ends. Each donor was nominally healthy when sampled (though unrecorded immune exposures were likely). The PCR was carried out with 60 Vbeta primers and 13 Jbeta primers. The table came from immunoSEQ multiplex PCR; TCRdb's copy has only in-frame clones and leaves some out. This table has fewer than 200,000 clones, roughly 76% appearing once. Note on this clone: Its antigen is not identified.

The clonotype was recovered from a male donor in good health and CMV-seronegative. The chain couples TRBV5-4 to TRBJ1-6; D not certain. Sample: PBMCs. For the CDR3, the DNA is TGTGCCAGCAGCACCCCGGGTGTCGGTTCACCCCTCCACTTT. Protein sequence: CASSTPGVGSPLHF.